This T cell receptor beta chain was observed in a study of blood T cell repertoires in COVID-19. The CDR3 is 15 amino acids. V shed 3 bases and J shed 9 bases, with 20 bases lying between them. Germline V gene lookup returns CDR1 LGHNT and CDR2 FRNRAP. Generated by immunoSEQ multiplex PCR, the TCRdb table keeps only in-frame clones and is missing some. The sample includes about 230,000 clones, roughly 83% seen only once; the top ten take less than 7.5%. The V call is TRBV12-5, the J call TRBJ1-1; D may be TRBD1 (5 bases). The sequence came from a woman aged 50 to 60 with acute or convalescent COVID-19. Sequenced: peripheral blood. The CDR3 loop reads CASGFYGRGLDKAFF. The CDR3 DNA reads as TGTGCTAGTGGTTTCTATGGTAGGGGCTTAGACAAAGCTTTCTTT.